Included here is one TCR beta chain sequence, with context. The antigen remains undetermined. Indicated treatment: 19 received Ad26.COV2.S at low or high dose, single or two shots; roughly 5 received placebo; per-sample allocation not given. Day 63 after the first injection of vaccine or placebo was the sampling time. The protocol was immunoSEQ multiplex PCR, while the TCRdb copy is restricted to in-frame clones and leaves out a portion. The sample includes 500,000 or so clones, approximately 88% of them seen just once. The germline gives CDR1 SGHVS, CDR2 FQNEAQ. The CDR3 is made up of 14 amino acids. With 5 bases removed from V and 4 bases from J, the gap between germline ends came to 14 bases. This sample stems from a study of Ad26.COV2.S vaccination and SARS-CoV-2 variants. Overall study findings and caveats: Total T cell responses may have been underestimated by the TCR breadth and depth analyses.

The source of this sequence is a person between 18 and 59 years old who received the Ad26.COV2.S COVID-19 vaccine or a placebo. The chain employs TRBV7-8 and TRBJ1-1; maybe TRBD1 (5 bases). Sequencing was performed on peripheral blood, taken in a trial of Ad26.COV2.S vaccine versus placebo. The CDR3: CASSPPLTATEAFF. CDR3 nucleotide sequence: TGTGCCAGCAGCCCCCCTCTGACAGCCACTGAAGCTTTCTTT. The variable domain in full, completed from reference TRBV7-8 and TRBJ1-1, reads GAGVSQSPRYKVAKRGQDVALRCDPISGHVSLFWYQQALGQGPEFLTYFQNEAQLDKSGLPSDRFFAERPEGSVSTLKIQRTQQEDSAVYLCASSPPLTATEAFFGQGTRLTVV.